The clone carrying this T cell receptor beta chain was observed a few times. The sample is drawn from a study of T cells in Graves' hyperthyroidism and ophthalmopathy. Study-level background: Peripheral blood samples were taken at initial diagnosis, prior to any treatment.

TCR beta CDR3 regions were amplified from RNA. The HTBI set primed first-round TCR CDR3 RT-PCR. Each CDR3 protein gets one entry after TCRdb re-called the multiplex PCR reads with MiXCR. This sample has about 250,000 distinct CDR3 sequences; 22% occur once, and the top ten carry under 65%. Reasons for excluding patients were uncontrolled infection, other autoimmune disease, pregnancy or lactation. Source material for PBMCs was more than 9.5 ml fresh peripheral blood. Germline V gives CDR1 MNHNS, CDR2 SASEGT. The CDR3 runs 16 residues. V gave up 5 bases and J gave up 4 bases, with 17 bases separating them.

The chain carries TRBV6-1 and TRBJ2-2; maybe TRBD1 (6 bases). The sequence derives from a man aged 30-40 years with Graves' ophthalmopathy. Sample: blood. The CDR3 DNA reads TGTGCCAGCAGTTACGGCGAGACAGGAGGCACCGGGGAGCTGTTTTTT. It specifies CASSYGETGGTGELFF.